Below, 15 T cell receptor beta chains from the same sample are listed, as sequenced in a study of spatial heterogeneity in lung cancer. Time point indicated: sample taken at primary tumor resection. Unsorted whole RNA of tumor, nontumor lung or frozen PBMC was sequenced. TCRdb reprocessed the 5' RACE reads via MiXCR and lists one record per CDR3 protein. Of roughly 48,000 distinct CDR3 sequences listed, around 5.2% are singletons. The input for sequencing was PBMCs, taken at surgery. Receptor source: a male donor with early-stage non-small cell lung cancer.

This clonotype was seen many times. The rearrangement uses TRBV6-6 and TRBJ1-4; D remains ambiguous. The germline V and J ends were trimmed by 2 bases and 6 bases, with 7 bases remaining between them. The CDR3 length is 13 residues. Germline V gene lookup returns CDR1 MNHNY and CDR2 SVGAGI (reference sequence). The CDR3 DNA reads TGTGCCAGCAGTTACGGTTTGGATGAAAAACTGTTTTTT. This codes for CASSYGLDEKLFF.

This clonotype was observed many times. This chain uses TRBV7-9 with TRBJ1-4; no definite D call. The V end was cut by 4 bases, the J end by 0 bases, with 6 bases between. The CDR3 sequence is 14 residues long. The germline V gene has CDR1 SEHNR and CDR2 FQNEAQ (reference sequence). The CDR3 protein is CASSSIATNEKLFF. The DNA for the CDR3 is TGTGCCAGCAGCTCAATAGCAACTAATGAAAAACTGTTTTTT.

Ten or more counts support this clonotype. This CDR3 reads CASCRGVGLDLDEQFF. In DNA, the CDR3 is TGTGCCAGCTGTCGTGGTGTGGGACTAGATTTGGATGAGCAGTTCTTC. This chain uses TRBV27 with TRBJ2-1, with TRBD2 matching 8 bases. Germline values: CDR1 MNHEY, CDR2 SMNVEV (reference sequence). V shed 8 bases and J 8 bases; nucleotides not matched to a gene: 17. The CDR3 has 16 amino acids.

Many counts were recorded for this clonotype. The chain uses TRBV4-3 and TRBJ1-6, with a tentative D call TRBD1 (5 bases). Germline CDR1 reads LGHNA; CDR2 reads YSLEER. Trimming took 0 bases from V and 10 from J, leaving 13 bases between them. This CDR3 is built from 15 residues. CDR3 loop: CASSQERGSGSPLHF. CDR3 nucleotides: TGCGCCAGCAGCCAAGAGAGGGGCTCAGGATCACCCCTCCACTTT.

The sample holds many counts of this clonotype. The chain uses TRBV12-3 or TRBV12-4 and TRBJ2-7, with D hard to call. Trimming pared 3 bases from V and 5 bases from J, leaving 5 bases between. The CDR3 totals 11 residues. Here the CDR3 reads CASSLWHEQYF. CDR3 bases: TGTGCCAGCAGTTTGTGGCACGAGCAGTACTTC.

This clonotype was seen repeatedly, ten times or more. The chain has TRBV12-3 or TRBV12-4 and TRBJ2-1, with TRBD2 identical over 11 bases. This CDR3 has 14 amino acids. Trimming took 8 bases from V and 6 from J; bases not matched to a gene: 6. CDR3 sequence (DNA): TGTGCCAGCCGAACTAGCGGGAGAGCCAATGAGCAGTTCTTC. Protein: CASRTSGRANEQFF.

In its sample, this clonotype was seen many times. The V and J genes are TRBV7-2 and TRBJ2-7; a possible D gene is TRBD1 (6 bases). Germline V gene lookup returns CDR1 SGHTA and CDR2 FQGNSA. The V gene lost 0 bases and the J gene lost 3 bases, with 12 bases spanning the gap. This CDR3 has 15 amino acids. The CDR3 sequence is CASSLAAGAGYEQYF. The CDR3 DNA reads as TGTGCCAGCAGCTTAGCGGCAGGGGCCGGCTACGAGCAGTACTTC.

This clonotype was counted at least ten times. The V gene is TRBV5-5, the J gene TRBJ2-1; D is ambiguous. The CDR3 is 12 residues long. Germline V gene data show CDR1 as SGHKS and CDR2 as YYEKEE (reference sequence). Trimming took off 4 bases at V and 7 bases at J, with 9 bases between the two ends. The CDR3 loop reads CASSPLLNEQFF. For the CDR3, the DNA is TGTGCCAGCAGCCCCCTCCTTAATGAGCAGTTCTTC. Filled out from reference TRBV5-5 and TRBJ2-1, the complete variable domain reads DAGVTQSPTHLIKTRGQQVTLRCSPISGHKSVSWYQQVLGQGPQFIFQYYEKEERGRGNFPDRFSARQFPNYSSELNVNALLLGDSALYLCASSPLLNEQFFGPGTRLTVL.

Ten or more counts support this clonotype. The chain links TRBV11-2 to TRBJ2-1; D gene uncertain. The CDR3 consists of 14 residues. V lost 1 base and J 4 bases, leaving 8 bases between the germline ends. CDR1 is SGHAT, CDR2 FQNNGV, per germline. CDR3 sequence reads: CASSLGSDYNEQFF. For the CDR3, the DNA is TGTGCCAGCAGCTTAGGGTCAGATTACAATGAGCAGTTCTTC.

This clonotype was found many times. The DNA for the CDR3 is TGCAGTGCCGCCTGGTCCCCGGAAAGAACTGAAGCTTTCTTT. It is translated as CSAAWSPERTEAFF. This rearrangement joins TRBV20-1 to TRBJ1-1, with D unresolved. The V and J ends lost 6 bases and 5 bases respectively, with 19 bases between them. The germline V gene has CDR1 DFQATT and CDR2 SNEGSKA (reference sequence). CDR3 size: 14 residues.

This clonotype was observed many times. The chain carries TRBV19 and TRBJ2-1; 7 bases agree with TRBD1. CDR1 LNHDA and CDR2 SQIVND come from the germline V gene (reference sequence). The CDR3 consists of 17 residues. Germline trimming cut 4 bases from V and 0 bases from J; bases unmatched to any gene: 9. For the CDR3, the DNA is TGTGCCAGTAGTACTAGGAAACGACAGGGCTCCTACAATGAGCAGTTCTTC. Translation gives CASSTRKRQGSYNEQFF.

This clonotype was seen many times. The rearrangement uses TRBV27 and TRBJ2-1; D is possibly TRBD1 or TRBD2 (6 bases each). The CDR3 runs to 14 residues. Germline lookup yields CDR1 MNHEY and CDR2 SMNVEV (reference sequence). Trimming took 2 bases from V and 5 from J, leaving 10 bases between them. The CDR3 coding sequence is TGTGCCAGCAGTTTACGGGGGCCGGACAATGAGCAGTTCTTC. Its translation is CASSLRGPDNEQFF.

Many counts were recorded for this clonotype. This rearrangement joins TRBV28 to TRBJ2-3; 8 bases are shared with TRBD1. Germline V CDR1 and CDR2: MDHEN, SYDVKM. CDR3 size: 18 residues. With 3 bases clipped from V and 5 bases from J, the junction kept 16 bases outside the gene matches. CDR3 nucleotides: TGTGCCAGCAGTTTTGGTCGGTCCCGACAGGGGTTTGTAGATACGCAGTATTTT. Encoded protein: CASSFGRSRQGFVDTQYF.

Only a few counts were recorded for this clonotype. The gene calls are TRBV29-1 and TRBJ2-3; D call uncertain. The CDR3 spans 13 residues. V was shortened by 4 bases and J by 6 bases, with 14 bases between the two germline ends. Germline assignment: CDR1 SQVTM and CDR2 ANQGSEA. CDR3 in DNA: TGCAGCGTTGCGCTTGGAACCCGGGATACGCAGTATTTT. It yields the protein CSVALGTRDTQYF.

This clonotype has at least ten counts. The chain has TRBV27 and TRBJ1-1, with D maybe TRBD1 (6 bases). The CDR3 length is 14 residues. Germline V gives CDR1 MNHEY, CDR2 SMNVEV (reference sequence). V shed 7 bases and J shed 6 bases, with 18 bases lying between them. The CDR3 here is CASTPKGGHAEAFF. The DNA for the CDR3 is TGTGCCAGCACCCCAAAAGGGGGACACGCTGAAGCTTTCTTT.